Reported below is one T cell receptor beta chain. Antigen: not known. These data come from a study of T cell repertoires in cytomegalovirus infection. Study-wide findings and caveats: CMV-specific TCR beta clonotypes restricted by HLA-C were the ones dominating the ex vivo response.

TCRdb re-called the reads with MiXCR, one entry per CDR3 protein. The profile covers about 180,000 distinct CDR3 sequences, with 17% appearing a single time and around 27% taken by the ten largest. Germline CDR1 is MNHEY and CDR2 is SVGAGI. Trimming cost V 8 bases and J 4 bases; bases outside gene matches: 13. This CDR3 region has 16 residues. The chain joins TRBV6-5 to TRBJ1-4; 7 positions match TRBD1. The sequenced sample was CD8+ T cells from PBMCs. The TCR sequence derives from a human donor in good health (CMV status not recorded). Some clones in this sample may be carry-over from other donors' samples. The CDR3 DNA sequence: TGTGCCAGCCTGCCCGAACAGGGGAGCCTTAATGAAAAACTGTTTTTT. Its protein is CASLPEQGSLNEKLFF.